One and the same sample provided the 8 T cell receptor beta chains below, sequenced in a study of blood T cell repertoires in COVID-19. The method was immunoSEQ multiplex PCR; TCRdb's version includes in-frame clones alone and lacks a portion of them. Among some 250,000 clones, 88% were seen once, and the ten largest hold 0.7%. The sample consisted of peripheral blood. Every receptor here comes from a human donor in a cohort sampled during active COVID-19.

The rearrangement uses TRBV30 and TRBJ1-4, with 9 positions matching TRBD1. Germline V lookup: CDR1 GTSNPN, CDR2 SVGIG (reference sequence). Trimming cost V 0 bases and J 7 bases; bases outside gene matches: 12. The CDR3 extends over 17 amino acids. CDR3 bases: TGTGCCTGGAGTGTACAGGGGGCCGTAGCCCCGGGTGAAAAACTGTTTTTT. It translates to CAWSVQGAVAPGEKLFF.

This clone was observed a single time. This chain links TRBV4-1 with TRBJ2-1; 7 positions match TRBD2. Looked up from germline, CDR1 is MGHRA and CDR2 is YSYEKL. The junction had 8 bases not matched to a gene; V was cut back by 4 bases and J by 2 bases. The CDR3 spans 16 residues. The CDR3 nucleotides are TGCGCCAGCAGCCGCCTTCCTAGCGGACCCTACAATGAGCAGTTCTTC. Translation gives CASSRLPSGPYNEQFF.

V is TRBV9 and J is TRBJ2-1, with D possibly being TRBD1 (6 bases). V was shortened by 0 bases and J by 2 bases, with 9 bases between the two germline ends. Germline V gene lookup returns CDR1 SGDLS and CDR2 YYNGEE. The CDR3 length is 15 residues. For the CDR3, the DNA is TGTGCCAGCAGCGTAGAATGGGGGCCCTACAATGAGCAGTTCTTC. This codes for CASSVEWGPYNEQFF.

V usage is TRBV5-1 and J usage is TRBJ2-7, with D possibly TRBD1 on 6 matching bases. V was cut by 0 bases and J by 1 base, with 11 bases left in between. Germline V CDR1 and CDR2: SGHRS, YFSETQ. The CDR3 sequence is 15 residues long. The CDR3 loop reads CASSLGGRGSYEQYF. CDR3 in DNA: TGCGCCAGCAGCTTGGGGGGGCGTGGATCCTACGAGCAGTACTTC.

V usage is TRBV19 and J usage is TRBJ2-1; D might be TRBD2 (6 bases). The V gene lost 8 bases and the J gene lost 4 bases, with 15 bases spanning the gap. Looked up from germline, CDR1 is LNHDA and CDR2 is SQIVND (reference sequence). The CDR3 has 14 amino acids. The CDR3 loop reads CASGKRVSYNEQFF. CDR3 bases: TGTGCCAGTGGGAAGCGGGTCTCATACAATGAGCAGTTCTTC.

The rearrangement links TRBV6-2 or TRBV6-3 to TRBJ2-7; possible D gene TRBD2, 6 bases. The ends were cut back, 2 bases at V and 3 bases at J, with 11 bases in the middle. Germline CDR1 and CDR2: MNHEY and SVGEGT. The CDR3 sequence is 14 residues long. CDR3 protein: CASSYGGLIYEQYF. Written as DNA, the CDR3 is TGTGCCAGCAGTTACGGGGGACTTATCTACGAGCAGTACTTC.

The chain uses TRBV3-1 (or the pseudogene TRBV3-2) and TRBJ1-3, with TRBD1 as a possible D gene (6 bases). V lost 7 bases, J lost 0 bases, and 16 bases lay in between. The CDR3 sequence is 16 residues long. The V gene's germline CDR1 is LGHDT and CDR2 YNNKEL (reference sequence). In DNA form, the CDR3 reads TGTGCCAGCACCGAACAGGGTCCCTCCTCTGGAAACACCATATATTTT. Protein: CASTEQGPSSGNTIYF.

The V gene is TRBV4-1, the J gene TRBJ1-2; 9 bases fit TRBD1. Unmatched junction bases numbered 15, after V lost 0 bases and J lost 4 bases. Germline V lookup: CDR1 MGHRA, CDR2 YSYEKL. The CDR3 length is 19 residues. For the CDR3, the DNA is TGCGCCAGCAGCCAAGATCAGGTTGGTTGGGGACAGGGACGCTATGGCTACACCTTC. This sequence encodes CASSQDQVGWGQGRYGYTF.